A selection of T cell receptor beta chains follows, all from one sample in a study of sequential checkpoint blockade in melanoma. Method: immunoSEQ multiplex PCR; TCRdb's copy keeps in-frame clones and lacks some. Among about 2,500 clones, about 15% were seen once, and the ten largest hold around 18%. The sample was tumor tissue (inferred from file names), taken from a patient given nivolumab and ipilimumab in sequence. These receptors were obtained from a human donor with melanoma. CDR3s include the opening cysteine and the closing phenylalanine or tryptophan. Each record gives: clone size, V gene, D gene, J gene, CDR3 DNA, CDR3 protein. The D gene is left open where the match is weak. Not every row has a clone size; where given, it reads once, few, many or a size class.

few	TRBV6-8	NA	TRBJ2-5	TGTGCCTGCCATCAGACAGTGCAAGAGACCCAGTACTTC	CACHQTVQETQYF
NA	TRBV19	NA	TRBJ1-5	TGTGCCAGTACCAAGCCCGGACTTGGGAGCAATCAGCCCCAGCATTTT	CASTKPGLGSNQPQHF
many	TRBV7-5	NA	TRBJ1-4	TGTGCCAGCAGCGACAGGGGGCAGTTCAATGAAAAACTGTTTTTT	CASSDRGQFNEKLFF
large	TRBV6-8	NA	TRBJ1-6	TGTGCCAGCAGGGGGGGAAGTAATAATTCACCCCTCCACTTT	CASRGGSNNSPLHF
few	TRBV9	NA	TRBJ2-1	TGTGCCAGCAGCGTGAGAGGGGGGAACAATGAGCAGTTCTTC	CASSVRGGNNEQFF
NA	TRBV15	NA	TRBJ1-1	TGTGCCACCAGCAGTTTTGGGGGGAACACTGAAGCTTTCTTT	CATSSFGGNTEAFF
NA	TRBV10-3	NA	TRBJ1-2	TGTGCCATCAGTGAGTCGAACTCAGGGGAGAGGTTAGGTGGCTACACCTTC	CAISESNSGERLGGYTF
many	TRBV4-1	NA	TRBJ2-2	TGCGCCAGCAGCCAAGAGAACAGGGTTGGCGGGGAGCTGTTTTTT	CASSQENRVGGELFF
NA	TRBV19	NA	TRBJ2-2	TGTGCCAGTAGTATTGGAGGGGGTCTAGGACGGACCGGGGAGCTGTTTTTT	CASSIGGGLGRTGELFF
NA	TRBV6-8	TRBD1	TRBJ1-4	TGTGCCAGCGGCTCGACAGGGACGAGTAATGAAAAACTGTTTTTT	CASGSTGTSNEKLFF
many	TRBV11-3	NA	TRBJ2-7	TGTGCCAGCAGCTTAGGGGCCGGCCCCACCTACGAGCAGTACTTC	CASSLGAGPTYEQYF
many	TRBV23-1	TRBD1	TRBJ1-2	TGCGCCAGCAGCCAAGAATGGGGTGGCAGGGGGCATGGCTACACCTTC	CASSQEWGGRGHGYTF
many	TRBV11-3	TRBD2	TRBJ2-1	TGTGCCAGCAGCCGAGGACTAGATTTGGATGAGCAGTTCTTC	CASSRGLDLDEQFF
NA	TRBV18	NA	TRBJ2-5	TGTGCCAGCTCACCACGGGAACAAGAGACCCAGTACTTC	CASSPREQETQYF
NA	TRBV6-8	TRBD2	TRBJ2-3	TGTGCCAGCAACCACCCGGGACTAGGCACAGATACGCAGTATTTT	CASNHPGLGTDTQYF
few	TRBV6-8	TRBD1	TRBJ1-3	TGTGCCAGCAGCGGACAGGGGGTAACTGGAAACACCATATATTTT	CASSGQGVTGNTIYF
medium-sized	TRBV6-8	NA	TRBJ2-5	TGTGCCATCAGTCCCCAAGGGGGGACCGAGACCCAGTACTTC	CAISPQGGTETQYF
NA	TRBV19	NA	TRBJ1-5	TGTGCCAGTAGTATATATCAGGGTGGGCAGAGCAATCAGCCCCAGCATTTT	CASSIYQGGQSNQPQHF
few	TRBV19	NA	TRBJ1-2	TGTGCCAGTAGTATGGGGCAGCAGTATGGCTACACCTTC	CASSMGQQYGYTF
few	TRBV11-3	TRBD2	TRBJ2-3	TGTGCCAGCAGCCTAAGCGGGGGGGACACAGATACGCAGTATTTT	CASSLSGGDTDTQYF
few	TRBV6-8	NA	TRBJ1-1	TGTGCCAGCAGTTACTTCACAGAGAACACTGAAGCTTTCTTT	CASSYFTENTEAFF
NA	TRBV30	NA	TRBJ2-7	TGTGCCTGGAGTCACCAATACGAGCAGTACTTC	CAWSHQYEQYF
large	TRBV10-2	TRBD2	TRBJ2-2	TGCGCCAGTGGGCTAGCGGCTATATCCGGGGAGCTGTTTTTT	CASGLAAISGELFF
medium-sized	TRBV11-3	NA	TRBJ2-2	TGTGCCAGCAGCCCTGGTGGGGGGCGCGGGGTCGGGGAGCTGTTTTTT	CASSPGGGRGVGELFF
few	TRBV6-8	NA	TRBJ2-1	TGTGCCAGCAGTTACCCTTCGGTAGGGGGATACTACAATGAGCAGTTCTTC	CASSYPSVGGYYNEQFF
many	TRBV11-3	TRBD1	TRBJ2-1	TGTGCCAGCAGAATACAGGGGGCAGCCTACAATGAGCAGTTCTTC	CASRIQGAAYNEQFF
medium-sized	TRBV11-3	NA	TRBJ2-2	TGTGCCAGCAGCTCCAGGGTTACTACCGGGGAGCTGTTTTTT	CASSSRVTTGELFF
NA	TRBV6-8	NA	TRBJ2-1	TGTGCCATCAAAAGCGGACCTAATGAGCAGTTCTTC	CAIKSGPNEQFF
NA	TRBV7-5	NA	TRBJ2-7	TGTGCCAGCAGCTTTCCGGGGGGTTATAGCGAGCAGTACTTC	CASSFPGGYSEQYF
medium-sized	TRBV6-8	NA	TRBJ2-3	TGTGCCAGCAGTTTTTTACAGGGATCTAGCACAGATACGCAGTATTTT	CASSFLQGSSTDTQYF
few	TRBV6-8	TRBD1	TRBJ1-5	TGTGCCAGCAGTTACTCTGATGACAGGGAGAGCAATCAGCCCCAGCATTTT	CASSYSDDRESNQPQHF
NA	TRBV15	TRBD2	TRBJ2-5	TGTGCCACCAGCAGATCGCGCTGGGGGGGAGAGACCCAGTACTTC	CATSRSRWGGETQYF
few	TRBV6-8	NA	TRBJ2-3	TGTGCCAGCCGACGGTCGGGGGATACGCAGTATTTT	CASRRSGDTQYF
many	TRBV11-3	NA	TRBJ1-6	TGTGCCAGCAGCTTAGGAGGCCGGAATTCACCCCTCCACTTT	CASSLGGRNSPLHF
medium-sized	TRBV9	NA	TRBJ2-3	TGTGCCAGCAGCGTAGCTACACCCTCACCCCCAGATACGCAGTATTTT	CASSVATPSPPDTQYF
few	TRBV6-8	TRBD1	TRBJ1-1	TGTGCCAGCAGCTCCCAGGGGGACAGGGGGCGGAAAGCTTTCTTT	CASSSQGDRGRKAFF
medium-sized	TRBV6-8	NA	TRBJ1-1	TGTGCCAGCAGCCTCGAGGGAATGACTGAAGCTTTCTTT	CASSLEGMTEAFF
few	TRBV4-1	NA	TRBJ1-3	TGCGCCAGCAGCCCCCAGGAGCGCTCTGGAAACACCATATATTTT	CASSPQERSGNTIYF
NA	TRBV5-1	NA	TRBJ2-1	TGCGCCAGCAGCTTGGGAGGCTATGAGTCTAATGAGCAGTTCTTC	CASSLGGYESNEQFF
NA	TRBV5-1	NA	TRBJ2-1	TGCGCCAGCAGCTTGGCCCCTGGGGGGGCCAAGAATGAGCAGTTCTTC	CASSLAPGGAKNEQFF
large	TRBV19	NA	TRBJ1-1	TGTGCCAGTAGTCACGGAGTAAACACTGAAGCTTTCTTT	CASSHGVNTEAFF
many	TRBV11-3	NA	TRBJ2-5	TGTGCCAGCAGCCCCGCTGGGTCAGGCGAGACCCAGTACTTC	CASSPAGSGETQYF
many	TRBV11-3	NA	TRBJ1-5	TGTGCCAGCAGCTTACGGGGGACGGTTAATCAGCCCCAGCATTTT	CASSLRGTVNQPQHF
NA	TRBV12-5	TRBD2	TRBJ2-2	TGTGCCAGCACCCCTAGCGGGGGAAACACCGGGGAGCTGTTTTTT	CASTPSGGNTGELFF
medium-sized	TRBV11-3	NA	TRBJ1-1	TGTGCCAGCAGCTTAGGGGACCGCATGCACACTGAAGCTTTCTTT	CASSLGDRMHTEAFF
medium-sized	TRBV11-3	TRBD1	TRBJ2-2	TGTGCCAGCAGAACGGACAGGGGGGTCGGGGAGCTGTTTTTT	CASRTDRGVGELFF
NA	TRBV5-1	NA	TRBJ2-5	TGCGCCAGCAGCTTGGGGCGAGGGATAGAGACCCAGTACTTC	CASSLGRGIETQYF
NA	TRBV6-8	NA	TRBJ1-1	TGTGCCACCCTGACAGGATTAAACACTGAAGCTTTCTTT	CATLTGLNTEAFF
few	TRBV12-5	TRBD1	TRBJ1-5	TGTGCTAGTGGCACAGGGGCCCGAGAACAGCCCCAGCATTTT	CASGTGAREQPQHF
NA	TRBV5-1	TRBD1	TRBJ2-7	TGCGCCAGCAGCTTCGGGACAGGCCAGACCTACGAGCAGTACTTC	CASSFGTGQTYEQYF